A selection of T cell receptor beta chains follows, all from one sample in a study of CD8+CD57+ T cells in acquired aplastic anemia. MiXCR, applied by TCRdb to the reads, yields one record per CDR3 protein. The repertoire holds around 200,000 distinct CDR3 sequences, with around 45% as singletons. Sequencing used sorted CD4+, CD8+, or CD8+CD57+ T cells (not recorded which) from PBMCs. The source of these receptors is a human donor with aplastic anemia. CDR3s include the opening cysteine and the closing phenylalanine or tryptophan. A D gene is named only where the DNA matches it firmly. Only part of the rows carry a size: once, few, many, or a class if the clone is expanded.

abundance,j_gene,v_gene,d_gene,CDR3nt,CDR3aa
NA,TRBJ2-7,TRBV9,NA,TGTGCCAGCAGCCAAGATTTAACTAGGGGCGAGCAGTACTTC,CASSQDLTRGEQYF
many,TRBJ2-7,TRBV14,TRBD2,TGTGCCAGCAGCCCCTCCGATCGGGAGGGGGGCGAGCAGTACTTC,CASSPSDREGGEQYF
many,TRBJ2-4,TRBV2,TRBD2,TGTGCCGGGACGGGGACTAGCGAACTCAAAAACATTCAGTACTTC,CAGTGTSELKNIQYF
many,TRBJ2-3,TRBV5-1,TRBD1,TGCGCCAGCAGCTTAGCAACAGGGGGCAGGGATACGCAGTATTTT,CASSLATGGRDTQYF
NA,TRBJ2-3,TRBV14,NA,TGTGCCAGCAGCCCAGGGCGTACATGGATAACAGATACGCAGTATTTT,CASSPGRTWITDTQYF
NA,TRBJ2-2,TRBV12-3/TRBV12-4,NA,TGTGCCAGCAGAGGACAGCTACTGAACACCGGGGAGCTGTTTTTT,CASRGQLLNTGELFF
NA,TRBJ2-7,TRBV2,TRBD1,TGTGCCAGCAGTCCTGGGACAGGGTCCCTCGAGCAGTACTTC,CASSPGTGSLEQYF
many,TRBJ2-5,TRBV4-3,NA,TGCGCCAGCAGCCAAGATGGTTGGGGACAAGAGACCCAGTACTTC,CASSQDGWGQETQYF
NA,TRBJ2-6,TRBV12-3/TRBV12-4,NA,TGTGCCAGCACCACACTTCGGGGGCCCTCTGGGGCCAACGTCCTGACTTTC,CASTTLRGPSGANVLTF
NA,TRBJ2-1,TRBV5-1,TRBD2,TGCGCCAGCAGCCCGGCGGTAGCGGGAGGTTCGTCGCAGTTCTTC,CASSPAVAGGSSQFF
NA,TRBJ1-3,TRBV5-1,NA,TGCGCCAGCAGCGACGAAGGAGGTGGAAACACCATATATTTT,CASSDEGGGNTIYF
many,TRBJ1-6,TRBV4-2,TRBD1,TGTGCCAGCAGCCCTCCGGACAGGGTAAGGAATTCACCCCTCCACTTT,CASSPPDRVRNSPLHF
NA,TRBJ2-4,TRBV10-3,TRBD1,TGTGCCAGCAGTGAACAACCCGGGACAGGGAAAAACATTCAGTACTTC,CASSEQPGTGKNIQYF
NA,TRBJ2-7,TRBV19,TRBD1,TGTGCCAGTAGTCAGGACAGGGGGCCCCGCGAGCAGTACTTC,CASSQDRGPREQYF
many,TRBJ2-7,TRBV2,TRBD1,TGTGCCAGCAGTAACTCGCAGGGGGCGCGGAGCGAGCAGTACTTC,CASSNSQGARSEQYF
few,TRBJ2-3,TRBV6-5,TRBD1,TGTGCCAGCAGTTCCGACAGGGGCCGGGAGTCAAATACGCAGTATTTT,CASSSDRGRESNTQYF
NA,TRBJ2-2,TRBV18,NA,TGTGCCAGCTCACCCTTCACAGGGAAAAGCACCGGGGAGCTGTTTTTT,CASSPFTGKSTGELFF
many,TRBJ1-6,TRBV5-4,TRBD1,TGTGCCAGCAGCTTGGAGGGGACAGGGGTTGGGAATTCACCCCTCCACTTT,CASSLEGTGVGNSPLHF
many,TRBJ1-4,TRBV5-1,NA,TGCGCCAGCAGCACCACAGGGTCGGGTAATGAAAAACTGTTTTTT,CASSTTGSGNEKLFF
once,TRBJ1-2,TRBV10-3,NA,TGTGCCATCCGTGCGCGGGGGGCAGCGGATGGCTACACCTTC,CAIRARGAADGYTF
NA,TRBJ2-5,TRBV2,NA,TGCGCCAGCAGTGAAGCGCTTAGGGGTCGAGAGACCCAGTACTTC,CASSEALRGRETQYF
many,TRBJ2-2,TRBV5-1,NA,TGCGCCAGCAGCTTGGAAGTAGGGTCCGGGGAGCTGTTTTTT,CASSLEVGSGELFF
many,TRBJ1-1,TRBV12-3/TRBV12-4,NA,TGTGCCAGCAGTGTGGAGTGGACTGAAGCTTTCTTT,CASSVEWTEAFF
many,TRBJ2-1,TRBV29-1,TRBD2,TGCAGCGTTGAAGTCCTCATAGCGGGGGCCGAGTTCTTC,CSVEVLIAGAEFF
many,TRBJ2-2,TRBV2,TRBD2,TGTGCCAGCAGTGAAGCCCAGCGGGAGTACCCCGGGGAGCTGTTTTTT,CASSEAQREYPGELFF
NA,TRBJ1-2,TRBV12-5,NA,TGTGCTAGCACGGCCGGGACGGAGTGGGGCTATGGCTACACCTTC,CASTAGTEWGYGYTF
NA,TRBJ2-3,TRBV2,TRBD2,TGTGCCAGCCCCCGGGGGGGTACGCAGTATTTT,CASPRGGTQYF
NA,TRBJ1-2,TRBV28,TRBD1,TGTGCCAGCAGTAGCCCCCCGGACAGGGAACAAGATGGCTACACCTTC,CASSSPPDREQDGYTF
many,TRBJ2-7,TRBV20-1,NA,TGCAGTGCTAGTCGCCGGACCTACGAGCAGTACTTC,CSASRRTYEQYF
many,TRBJ2-7,TRBV7-3,TRBD1,TGTGCCAGCAGCCTTCAGACAGGGGGAGGACCCTACGAGCAGTACTTC,CASSLQTGGGPYEQYF
once,TRBJ2-3,TRBV11-1,NA,TGTGCCAGCAGCCAACATAGCTACACAGATACGCAGTATTTT,CASSQHSYTDTQYF
NA,TRBJ2-7,TRBV20-1,NA,TGCAGTGCAGGGGAGACATTACCGCAGTACTTC,CSAGETLPQYF
NA,TRBJ2-5,TRBV7-6,TRBD2,TGTGCCAGCAGCCATGGACTAGCGGGAGTTGAGACCCAGTACTTC,CASSHGLAGVETQYF
NA,TRBJ1-2,TRBV4-1,NA,TGCGCCAGCAGCCAAGAGATAGGATCTGGCTACACCTTC,CASSQEIGSGYTF
few,TRBJ1-1,TRBV28,NA,TGTGCCAGCAAACGTTTAGCGGTTTCAGGGAGGGTTGGCACTGAAGCTTTCTTT,CASKRLAVSGRVGTEAFF
NA,TRBJ2-1,TRBV12-3/TRBV12-4,TRBD2,TGTGCCAGCAGTTTAATCTCCCCCCTAGCGGGAGCGGAGAATAGCTCCTACAATGAGCAGTTCTTC,CASSLISPLAGAENSSYNEQFF
few,TRBJ1-1,TRBV30,NA,TGTGCCTGGAGTGATTATAGGACGGCCTACTCCAAGGGCACTGAAGCTTTCTTT,CAWSDYRTAYSKGTEAFF
few,TRBJ2-7,TRBV20-1,NA,TGCAGTGCTGTCCACGGGGAGCAGTACTTC,CSAVHGEQYF
NA,TRBJ2-7,TRBV5-1,NA,TGCGCCAGCAGCTTGTGGACGGGTGGGTCCTACGAGCAGTACTTC,CASSLWTGGSYEQYF
few,TRBJ2-7,TRBV10-1,NA,TGCGCCAGCAGTGAACGTGGATACGAGCAGTACTTC,CASSERGYEQYF
many,TRBJ1-3,TRBV7-7,NA,TGTGCTAGCAGCCCTGGACAGGGAAACACCATATATTTT,CASSPGQGNTIYF
few,TRBJ2-2,TRBV6-2/TRBV6-3,NA,TGTGCCAGCAGTTATGGCGGGGTAGGAACCGGGGAGCTGTTTTTT,CASSYGGVGTGELFF
NA,TRBJ2-3,TRBV6-1,TRBD2,TGCGCCAGCAGTGAAATCGGACTAGCGGGAGTTTCTGATACGCAATATTTT,CASSEIGLAGVSDTQYF
few,TRBJ1-6,TRBV20-1,NA,TGCAGTGCTCCGGCACAGCGGGGTTCACCCCTCCACTTT,CSAPAQRGSPLHF
few,TRBJ1-1,TRBV28,NA,TGTGCCAGCAGTTTCAGGGCAGAACTCCCGGCTTTCTTT,CASSFRAELPAFF
few,TRBJ1-5,TRBV6-1,TRBD1,TGTGCCAGCGAAAACAGGGGAGCTCTAAATCAGCCCCAGCATTTT,CASENRGALNQPQHF
many,TRBJ1-4,TRBV19,NA,TGTGCCAGTAACCCGTCGGGGACTGCAACTAATGAAAAACTGTTTTTT,CASNPSGTATNEKLFF
NA,TRBJ2-7,TRBV7-2,TRBD1,TGTGCCAGCAGCTCAAGAAGGTTGGACAGGGCACCGTACTTC,CASSSRRLDRAPYF
many,TRBJ2-1,TRBV9,TRBD2,TGTGCCAGCAGCGTAGGGACTAGCGGGAAGAATGAGCAGTTCTTC,CASSVGTSGKNEQFF
NA,TRBJ1-6,TRBV7-3,NA,TGTGCCAGCAGCTTTCTGAATTCACCCCTCCACTTT,CASSFLNSPLHF
once,TRBJ2-1,TRBV12-3/TRBV12-4,NA,TGTGCCAGCAGTTTTGAGTTGGCCCTCCGTAGGTCCTACAATGAGCAGTTCTTC,CASSFELALRRSYNEQFF